This T cell receptor (beta chain) appears in the sequencing data of a study of blood T cell repertoires in COVID-19. Study-wide background: The study drew acute and convalescent COVID-19 samples from the United States, Italy and Spain. PBMCs, B-cell-depleted T cells, or T cells provided the cDNA or gDNA that made up the material.

In the source study's methods: Reference gene primers were amplified, and this amplification served to estimate nucleated cell counts. Some clones are missing from TCRdb's copy, which holds only in-frame ones; the method was immunoSEQ multiplex PCR. That table is the source of V, J and clone size, and D and trimming were worked out from the DNA. The table includes around 170,000 clones, about four fifths detected once. The TCR comes from a man aged 65 to 79 who had recovered from COVID-19. The sequenced sample was peripheral blood.

This CDR3 reads CASSDYTGYNEQFF. CDR3 nucleotides: TGTGCCAGCAGTGATTATACAGGGTACAATGAGCAGTTCTTC. The rearrangement joins TRBV28 to TRBJ2-1, with D perhaps matching TRBD1 (6 bases). The CDR3 has 14 residues. CDR1 and CDR2 (germline): MDHEN, SYDVKM. Trimming left V 5 bases short and J 4 bases short, with 12 bases between. Filled out from reference TRBV28 and TRBJ2-1, the complete variable domain reads DVKVTQSSRYLVKRTGEKVFLECVQDMDHENMFWYRQDPGLGLRLIYFSYDVKMKEKGDIPEGYSVSREKKERFSLILESASTNQTSMYLCASSDYTGYNEQFFGPGTRLTVL.